These 18 T cell receptor beta chains came from one sample sequenced in a study of technical replicates of blood from a few donors. The repertoire was sequenced with immunoSEQ multiplex PCR; TCRdb's copy has only in-frame clones and lacks some. Of tens of thousands of clones in the sample, 92% were seen once. Specimen: T cells isolated from PBMCs. The receptor source for this set is a human donor in good health.

The chain joins TRBV4-2 to TRBJ1-1; 7 bases map to TRBD1. The germline gives CDR1 LGHNA, CDR2 YNFKEQ. This CDR3 has 17 amino acids. The ends lost 0 bases at V and 0 bases at J; junction bases unmatched: 7. The CDR3 protein is CASSQEITGAMNTEAFF. CDR3 bases: TGTGCCAGCAGCCAAGAAATCACAGGGGCCATGAACACTGAAGCTTTCTTT.

The CDR3: CASSSFRQGVSYGYTF. Here the CDR3 DNA reads TGTGCCAGTAGTTCATTTCGACAGGGGGTTAGTTATGGCTACACCTTC. The chain uses TRBV19 and TRBJ1-2, with TRBD1 identical over 9 bases. The CDR3 is made up of 16 amino acids. CDR1 LNHDA and CDR2 SQIVND come from the germline V gene (reference sequence). V dropped 5 bases and J dropped 5; count of bases not matched to a gene: 12. The full variable domain, with the rest looked up from reference TRBV19 and TRBJ1-2, is DGGITQSPKYLFRKEGQNVTLSCEQNLNHDAMYWYRQDPGQGLRLIYYSQIVNDFQKGDIAEGYSVSREKKESFPLTVTSAQKNPTAFYLCASSSFRQGVSYGYTFGSGTRLTVV.

The rearrangement uses TRBV29-1 and TRBJ2-2; TRBD1 matches 12 bases. The CDR3 covers 16 residues. J was trimmed by 7 bases and V by 3 bases; bases with no gene match: 9. Germline lookup yields CDR1 SQVTM and CDR2 ANQGSEA. This CDR3 is CSVEFWGTGGIGELFF. As DNA, the CDR3 is TGCAGCGTTGAGTTTTGGGGGACAGGGGGCATCGGGGAGCTGTTTTTT.

The chain joins TRBV29-1 to TRBJ2-1, with 10 bases lining up with TRBD2. The V gene end was trimmed by 0 bases and the J gene end by 5 bases; junction bases not matched to a gene: 4. This CDR3 region has 15 residues. Germline V lookup: CDR1 SQVTM, CDR2 ANQGSEA. The CDR3: CSVEDLGLADNEQFF. The CDR3 region has the DNA TGCAGCGTTGAAGATTTAGGACTAGCGGACAATGAGCAGTTCTTC.

This chain uses TRBV21-1 with TRBJ2-1; the table's D call of TRBD2 was not tested on the DNA. TRBV21-1 is a pseudogene locus. CDR3 length: 14 amino acids. CDR3 loop: CARPTGVKYNEQFF. Written as DNA, the CDR3 is TGTGCCAGGCCCACCGGGGTGAAGTACAATGAGCAGTTCTTC.

The gene calls are TRBV15 and TRBJ2-7; unclear D gene. Germline loops: CDR1 LNHNV, CDR2 YYDKDF (reference sequence). The CDR3 runs to 14 residues. The V end lost 1 base, the J end lost 5 bases, and 12 bases lay between the germline ends. The CDR3 DNA sequence: TGTGCCACCAGCAGAGGACTCAGTTCAGACGAGCAGTACTTC. Translated: CATSRGLSSDEQYF.

The chain combines TRBV5-1 with TRBJ2-3, with 14 bases that match TRBD2. The CDR3 contains 16 residues. The V gene's germline CDR1 is SGHRS and CDR2 YFSETQ. V lost 5 bases to trimming and J lost 4 bases; unmatched junction nucleotides: 6. CDR3 in DNA: TGCGCCAGCAGACGAGGACTAGCGGGAGGTGCAGATACGCAGTATTTT. This codes for CASRRGLAGGADTQYF.

The chain recombines TRBV5-1 with TRBJ1-4; D is uncertain. This CDR3 contains 14 residues. Looked up from germline, CDR1 is SGHRS and CDR2 is YFSETQ. V was cut by 0 bases and J by 13 bases, with 16 bases left in between. This chain's CDR3 is CASSLEPTGLRLFF. The CDR3 DNA is TGCGCCAGCAGCTTGGAGCCCACGGGTCTAAGACTGTTTTTT.

The genes are TRBV5-1 and TRBJ1-2; 7 nucleotides match TRBD1. The CDR3 is 14 residues long. Germline assignment: CDR1 SGHRS and CDR2 YFSETQ. V shed 2 bases and J 3 bases; nucleotides not matched to a gene: 4. The CDR3 DNA sequence: TGCGCCAGCAGCTTAGGACAGGAGCACTATGGCTACACCTTC. Its translation is CASSLGQEHYGYTF.

The chain uses TRBV6-5 and TRBJ1-6; 7 bases map to TRBD1. J lost 14 bases, V lost 6 bases, and 7 bases had no gene match. The V gene's germline CDR1 is MNHEY and CDR2 SVGAGI. The CDR3 contains 12 residues. CDR3 in DNA: TGTGCCAGCAGCATCGACAGGGAATCCCTCCACTTT. This sequence encodes CASSIDRESLHF.

This clone was seen a single time. The chain joins TRBV9 to TRBJ1-1, with TRBD1 as a possible D gene (6 bases). This CDR3 has 14 residues. CDR1 is SGDLS and CDR2 is YYNGEE in the germline V gene. The germline V and J ends were trimmed by 7 bases and 7 bases, with 20 bases remaining between them. The DNA of the CDR3 is TGTGCCAGCGCTCGACAGGATTCGTTTTTTGAAGCTTTCTTT. Its translation: CASARQDSFFEAFF.

The V call is TRBV5-5, the J call TRBJ1-3; D is perhaps TRBD1 (6 bases). CDR3 length: 15 amino acids. Per germline, CDR1 SGHKS and CDR2 YYEKEE (reference sequence). V lost 4 bases and J lost 4, with 15 bases in between. The CDR3 loop is CASSLGGLLGNTIYF. Written as DNA, the CDR3 is TGTGCCAGCAGCCTGGGGGGGCTGCTCGGAAACACCATATATTTT.

The rearrangement links TRBV18 to TRBJ2-2, with D tentatively TRBD1 (6 bases). The CDR3 runs 14 residues. The V end was cut by 6 bases, the J end by 5 bases, with 13 bases between. In germline, CDR1 is KGHSH, CDR2 LQKENI. In DNA, the CDR3 is TGTGCCAGCTCGCGAACCGGGACAACCGGGGAGCTGTTTTTT. This translates into CASSRTGTTGELFF.

This chain uses TRBV5-4 with TRBJ2-7, with D perhaps TRBD1 (5 bases). V lost 1 base and J lost 6, with 8 bases in between. This CDR3 region has 12 residues. Per germline, CDR1 SGHNT and CDR2 YYREEE (reference sequence). CDR3 region: CASSLSGIEQYF. The CDR3 region has the DNA TGTGCCAGCAGCTTGTCAGGGATCGAGCAGTACTTC.

The J gene is TRBJ1-5, the V gene TRBV11-2; TRBD1 matches at 7 bases. This CDR3 region has 16 residues. V trimming: 4 bases; J trimming: 3 bases; junction bases outside the gene matches: 9. Per germline, CDR1 SGHAT and CDR2 FQNNGV. CDR3 nucleotide sequence: TGTGCCAGCAGCTCGGTCCCAGGACAGGACAATCAGCCCCAGCATTTT. Its protein product is CASSSVPGQDNQPQHF.

The V gene is TRBV2, the J gene TRBJ1-1; TRBD1 matches at 10 bases. V lost 5 bases and J lost 0; bases outside the gene matches: 6. Germline V CDR1 and CDR2: SNHLY, FYNNEI. This CDR3 region has 16 residues. CDR3 sequence reads: CASSYLTGGMNTEAFF. The CDR3 bases are TGTGCCAGCAGTTACCTGACAGGGGGCATGAACACTGAAGCTTTCTTT.

The rearrangement uses TRBV10-3 and TRBJ2-5; 8 bases fit TRBD1. This CDR3 spans 14 amino acids. Germline CDR1 reads ENHRY; CDR2 reads SYGVKD. The trim removed 0 bases at V and 3 bases at J, leaving 0 bases unmatched. CDR3 in amino acids: CAISESDREETQYF. CDR3 nucleotide sequence: TGTGCCATCAGTGAGTCGGACAGGGAAGAGACCCAGTACTTC.

The CDR3 nucleotides read TGTGCCGCAGGGGGCGGCTCCTACACTGAAGCTTTCTTT. Translating it yields CAAGGGSYTEAFF. The chain has TRBV2 and TRBJ1-1, with 8 positions matching TRBD1. This CDR3 has 13 residues. Germline CDR1 SNHLY, CDR2 FYNNEI. Germline trimming cut 11 bases from V and 3 bases from J; bases unmatched to any gene: 8. Using reference TRBV2 and TRBJ1-1 for the parts outside the CDR3, the full variable domain is EPEVTQTPSHQVTQMGQEVILRCVPISNHLYFYWYRQILGQKVEFLVSFYNNEISEKSEIFDDQFSVERPDGSNFTLKIRSTKLEDSAMYFCAAGGGSYTEAFFGQGTRLTVV.